The entry below gives a single T cell receptor beta chain sequence along with its context. Some clones are missing from TCRdb's copy, which holds only in-frame ones; the method was immunoSEQ multiplex PCR. The sample consists of under 2,500,000 clones, 90% to 97% of them appearing once. These data come from a study of shared clonotypes between healthy human individuals. The TCR was taken from a man between 18 and 35 years old in good health. Material for sequencing was naive CD4+ T cells sorted from blood. As for subset: CD45RA+ positively selected.

The CDR3 sequence: CAWTGVWNIQYF. As DNA, the CDR3 is TGTGCCTGGACAGGGGTATGGAACATTCAGTACTTC. This chain joins TRBV30 and TRBJ2-4, with TRBD1 as a possible D gene (6 bases). V was trimmed by 4 bases and J by 7 bases, leaving 11 bases between them. CDR1 and CDR2 from the germline V gene are GTSNPN and SVGIG (reference sequence). The CDR3 is 12 residues long. Together with reference TRBV30 and TRBJ2-4, the CDR3 gives the full variable domain: SQTIHQWPATLVQPVGSPLSLECTVEGTSNPNLYWYRQAAGRGLQLLFYSVGIGQISSEVPQNLSASRPQDRQFILSSKKLLLSDSGFYLCAWTGVWNIQYFGAGTRLSVL.